The next 23 T cell receptor beta chains were all read from a single sample in a study of blood T cell repertoires in COVID-19. Profiling relied on immunoSEQ multiplex PCR, and the TCRdb table lists in-frame clones only, not all of them. The table shows over 200,000 clones, with roughly 85% occurring only once. Sequencing was performed on PBMCs or T cells enriched from blood (not recorded which). The receptors here all came from a man younger than 45 who had recovered from COVID-19.

This chain connects TRBV28 to TRBJ1-5; D possibly corresponds to TRBD1 (6 bases). The V gene's germline CDR1 is MDHEN and CDR2 SYDVKM. V lost 5 bases, J lost 7 bases, and 18 bases lay in between. The CDR3 runs to 15 residues. The CDR3 DNA is TGTGCCAGCAGTCCCTCCCGAGTTGGGGGCCAGCCCCAGCATTTT. Protein sequence: CASSPSRVGGQPQHF. Full variable domain (missing parts from reference TRBV28 and TRBJ1-5): DVKVTQSSRYLVKRTGEKVFLECVQDMDHENMFWYRQDPGLGLRLIYFSYDVKMKEKGDIPEGYSVSREKKERFSLILESASTNQTSMYLCASSPSRVGGQPQHFGDGTRLSIL.

This clone was seen only a few times. The chain employs TRBV10-1 and TRBJ2-7, with D possibly being TRBD1 (6 bases). The V end was cut by 4 bases, the J end by 2 bases, with 15 bases between. CDR1 and CDR2 (germline): WNHNN, SYGVQD (reference sequence). The CDR3 has 15 amino acids. The CDR3 region has the DNA TGCGCCAGCAGTGTTCAACAGGGTAACCCCTACGAGCAGTACTTC. It encodes CASSVQQGNPYEQYF.

V gene TRBV4-2 combines with J gene TRBJ2-2; 10 bases fit TRBD2. The CDR3 length is 16 residues. Germline-derived CDR1 and CDR2 are LGHNA and YNFKEQ. With V trimmed by 8 bases and J by 4 bases, 10 bases remained unmatched. In DNA form, the CDR3 reads TGTGCCAGCTCCCAGGGGAGCGGGAGGGGCACCGGGGAGCTGTTTTTT. Protein: CASSQGSGRGTGELFF.

The V gene is TRBV18, the J gene TRBJ1-1; D unresolved. V was pared by 3 bases and J by 0 bases, with 11 bases between. The CDR3 runs 15 residues. Germline lookup yields CDR1 KGHSH and CDR2 LQKENI. CDR3 in DNA: TGTGCCAGCTCACCTACAGTACTCATGAACACTGAAGCTTTCTTT. Its translation: CASSPTVLMNTEAFF.

This chain joins TRBV28 and TRBJ2-7; TRBD2 matches at 10 bases. Unmatched junction bases numbered 8, after V lost 5 bases and J lost 4 bases. This CDR3 spans 15 amino acids. CDR1 is MDHEN and CDR2 is SYDVKM in the germline V gene. The DNA for the CDR3 is TGTGCCAGCAGTCCGCCTAGCGGGAGTTCTTACGAGCAGTACTTC. Translating it yields CASSPPSGSSYEQYF.

V is TRBV18 and J is TRBJ1-4, with D perhaps matching TRBD1 (6 bases). CDR3 length: 16 residues. Germline assignment: CDR1 KGHSH and CDR2 LQKENI. Between the trimmed V and J ends, which lost 3 bases and 8 bases, there was a span of 19 bases. CDR3 sequence reads: CASSPGVDRIREKLFF. In DNA form, the CDR3 reads TGTGCCAGCTCACCGGGCGTCGACAGGATAAGGGAAAAACTGTTTTTT.

The rearrangement links TRBV24-1 to TRBJ1-3; weak D call: TRBD1 (6 bases). The germline V gene has CDR1 KGHDR and CDR2 SFDVKD. This CDR3 is 15 amino acids long. V was trimmed by 10 bases and J by 3 bases, leaving 18 bases between them. CDR3 in DNA: TGTGCCACGCAAGCCACAGGGAGTTTTGGAAACACCATATATTTT. Encoded protein: CATQATGSFGNTIYF.

With regard to this clone: Other DNA sequences within the sample encode an identical CDR3. The chain recombines TRBV5-5 with TRBJ2-5; 9 bases map to TRBD2. Germline assignment: CDR1 SGHKS and CDR2 YYEKEE (reference sequence). The CDR3 covers 14 residues. J lost 3 bases, V lost 1 base, and 1 base had no gene match. CDR3 in amino acids: CASSLSSGEETQYF. CDR3 sequence (DNA): TGTGCCAGCAGCTTGTCTAGCGGGGAAGAGACCCAGTACTTC.

The chain joins TRBV6-1 to TRBJ2-6; D perhaps matches TRBD2 (6 bases). Deletions cut 2 bases from V and 0 bases from J, with 20 bases between. This CDR3 comprises 20 residues. Per the germline V gene, CDR1 is MNHNS and CDR2 is SASEGT. CDR3 coding DNA: TGTGCCAGCAGTGAATATGGCGCGGGACGAGTAACCTCTGGGGCCAACGTCCTGACTTTC. This sequence encodes CASSEYGAGRVTSGANVLTF.

This clone has just a few counts. The chain carries TRBV6-4 and TRBJ2-3, with D possibly being TRBD2 (5 bases). Germline V gene lookup returns CDR1 MRHNA and CDR2 SNTAGT. V was cut by 0 bases and J by 2 bases, with 9 bases left in between. The CDR3 extends over 15 amino acids. The CDR3 reads CASSDSGRATDTQYF. In DNA, the CDR3 is TGTGCCAGCAGTGACTCTGGGCGGGCCACAGATACGCAGTATTTT.

The chain links TRBV7-2 to TRBJ2-7; 9 bases align to TRBD1. Germline CDR1 and CDR2: SGHTA and FQGNSA. The CDR3 runs 14 residues. The ends lost 3 bases at V and 3 bases at J; junction bases unmatched: 3. For the CDR3, the DNA is TGTGCCAGCAGCTTCGGACAGGGGAACTACGAGCAGTACTTC. The encoded protein is CASSFGQGNYEQYF.

The V gene is TRBV29-1, the J gene TRBJ2-7, with 7 bases lining up with TRBD1. The CDR3 consists of 15 residues. From germline, CDR1 is SQVTM and CDR2 ANQGSEA. J was trimmed by 2 bases and V by 3 bases; bases with no gene match: 10. The CDR3 DNA is TGCAGCGTTGAGGGTAAGGGGGCGGAAGCCTACGAGCAGTACTTC. As protein: CSVEGKGAEAYEQYF.

The V call is TRBV19, the J call TRBJ1-2; 11 positions agree with TRBD1. CDR3 length: 14 amino acids. With V trimmed by 6 bases and J by 8 bases, 8 bases remained unmatched. Per germline, CDR1 LNHDA and CDR2 SQIVND (reference sequence). CDR3 residues: CASRGQGDPSGYTF. As DNA, the CDR3 is TGTGCCAGTAGGGGACAGGGGGACCCCTCGGGCTACACCTTC.

The V call is TRBV9, the J call TRBJ1-1; 7 bases fit TRBD1. The germline gives CDR1 SGDLS, CDR2 YYNGEE. The CDR3 length is 15 residues. J lost 4 bases, V lost 0 bases, and 6 bases had no gene match. The CDR3 bases are TGTGCCAGCAGCGTAGACCTAACAGGGGTCACTGAAGCTTTCTTT. This gives the protein CASSVDLTGVTEAFF. The full variable domain, its missing parts supplied by reference TRBV9 and TRBJ1-1, is DSGVTQTPKHLITATGQRVTLRCSPRSGDLSVYWYQQSLDQGLQFLIQYYNGEERAKGNILERFSAQQFPDLHSELNLSSLELGDSALYFCASSVDLTGVTEAFFGQGTRLTVV.

This chain uses TRBV7-9 with TRBJ1-1, with a tentative D call TRBD1 (6 bases). The CDR3 is made up of 12 amino acids. The germline gives CDR1 SEHNR, CDR2 FQNEAQ (reference sequence). The V gene lost 7 bases and the J gene lost 8 bases, with 14 bases spanning the gap. CDR3 in amino acids: CASTPGGAEAFF. The DNA for the CDR3 is TGTGCCAGCACCCCGGGGGGGGCGGAAGCTTTCTTT.

This chain uses TRBV18 with TRBJ1-2, with D uncertain. Germline loops: CDR1 KGHSH, CDR2 LQKENI. Trimming took off 2 bases at V and 5 bases at J, with 21 bases between the two ends. The length of the CDR3 is 17 residues. The CDR3 nucleotides are TGTGCCAGCTCACCAGGAGTCAGTACATTCTTGGATTATGGCTACACCTTC. This codes for CASSPGVSTFLDYGYTF. The whole variable domain, remainder taken from reference TRBV18 and TRBJ1-2, is NAGVMQNPRHLVRRRGQEARLRCSPMKGHSHVYWYRQLPEEGLKFMVYLQKENIIDESGMPKERFSAEFPKEGPSILRIQQVVRGDSAAYFCASSPGVSTFLDYGYTFGSGTRLTVV.

This chain links TRBV5-1 with TRBJ2-3; D perhaps matches TRBD1 (6 bases). The V gene lost 0 bases and the J gene lost 5 bases, with 10 bases spanning the gap. CDR1 SGHRS and CDR2 YFSETQ come from the germline V gene. The CDR3 is 14 residues long. CDR3 coding DNA: TGCGCCAGCAGCTTGGGACAGGTTTTAGATACGCAGTATTTT. Amino acids: CASSLGQVLDTQYF.

CDR3 sequence reads: CASSYRVSETQYF. Written as DNA, the CDR3 is TGTGCCAGCAGCTACAGGGTTTCAGAGACCCAGTACTTC. This chain connects TRBV7-8 to TRBJ2-5, with a weak D call TRBD1 (6 bases). V lost 4 bases to trimming and J lost 4 bases, with 10 bases between them. Germline V gives CDR1 SGHVS, CDR2 FQNEAQ. The CDR3 extends over 13 amino acids. The full variable domain, in which reference TRBV7-8 and TRBJ2-5 provide the parts outside the CDR3, is GAGVSQSPRYKVAKRGQDVALRCDPISGHVSLFWYQQALGQGPEFLTYFQNEAQLDKSGLPSDRFFAERPEGSVSTLKIQRTQQEDSAVYLCASSYRVSETQYFGPGTRLLVL.

Only a few counts were recorded for this clone. CDR3 sequence reads: CASSQATGGLPTGELFF. The CDR3 DNA reads as TGCGCCAGCAGCCAAGCGACAGGGGGATTGCCCACCGGGGAGCTGTTTTTT. This chain connects TRBV4-1 to TRBJ2-2; 9 nucleotides agree with TRBD1. The CDR3 extends over 17 amino acids. V was clipped by 1 base and J by 4 bases; unmatched bases: 7. Germline loops: CDR1 MGHRA, CDR2 YSYEKL.

The genes are TRBV6-5 and TRBJ2-5, with 8 bases matching TRBD1. This CDR3 region has 15 residues. The germline V gene encodes CDR1 MNHEY and CDR2 SVGAGI. V dropped 6 bases and J dropped 5; count of bases not matched to a gene: 11. DNA for the CDR3: TGTGCCAGCAGCCGACTACCACAGGGGGTTGAGACCCAGTACTTC. Its protein product is CASSRLPQGVETQYF.

This rearrangement joins TRBV10-3 to TRBJ2-3; D perhaps matches TRBD2 (7 bases). The germline V gene encodes CDR1 ENHRY and CDR2 SYGVKD. V lost 6 bases, J lost 4 bases, and 11 bases lay in between. The length of the CDR3 is 13 residues. The CDR3 here is CAISAGASDTQYF. The CDR3 DNA reads TGTGCCATCAGCGCGGGGGCCTCAGATACGCAGTATTTT.

The rearrangement joins TRBV18 to TRBJ1-2, with unresolved D. The CDR3 contains 13 residues. CDR1 and CDR2 from the germline V gene are KGHSH and LQKENI. V gave up 3 bases and J gave up 4 bases, with 9 bases separating them. CDR3 loop: CASSPPNSYGYTF. CDR3 DNA sequence: TGTGCCAGCTCACCGCCGAACAGCTATGGCTACACCTTC.

The J gene is TRBJ1-6, the V gene TRBV21-1. TRBV21-1 is reported as a pseudogene. The CDR3 contains 14 residues. DNA for the CDR3: TGTGCCAGCAGCAGCCGGGAATATAATTCACCCCTCCACTTT. It specifies CASSSREYNSPLHF.